Listed below are T cell receptor beta chains from one sample, sequenced in a study of CD8 T cells in ankylosing spondylitis. TCRdb passed the 5' RACE reads through MiXCR, listing each CDR3 protein once. The profile shows some 140,000 distinct CDR3 sequences, under 20% of them singletons. The sequenced sample was blood, either unsorted or a sorted T cell fraction (not recorded which). Receptors originate from a male donor with ankylosing spondylitis. Each CDR3 is given with its conserved first and last residue. The D gene is left open where the match is weak. Clone size is given for some rows only: seen once, a few or many times, or a class if the clone is expanded.

clone size | CDR3 length | D gene | J gene | V gene | CDR3 protein | CDR3 DNA
NA | 10 | NA | TRBJ1-3 | TRBV29-1 | CSVVGNTIYF | TGCAGCGTGGTAGGAAACACCATATATTTT
few | 15 | TRBD2 | TRBJ2-7 | TRBV6-7 | CASIPGLQKDYEQYF | TGTGCCAGCATCCCGGGACTACAGAAGGACTACGAGCAGTACTTC
NA | 17 | TRBD2 | TRBJ2-1 | TRBV28 | CASSLASGVSSYNEQFF | TGTGCCAGCAGTTTGGCTAGCGGGGTGAGCTCCTACAATGAGCAGTTCTTC
NA | 14 | TRBD1 | TRBJ2-7 | TRBV27 | CASSLTGEVYEQYF | TGTGCCAGCAGTTTGACAGGGGAAGTGTACGAGCAGTACTTC
few | 17 | NA | TRBJ2-1 | TRBV2 | CASSVLPGPSSYNEQFF | TGTGCCAGCAGTGTACTACCAGGGCCGAGCTCCTACAATGAGCAGTTCTTC
few | 13 | NA | TRBJ2-6 | TRBV20-1 | CSARPLEANVLTF | TGCAGTGCTAGGCCTCTGGAGGCCAACGTCCTGACTTTC
NA | 14 | TRBD2 | TRBJ2-1 | TRBV19 | CASSIAGRGYEQFF | TGTGCCAGTAGTATAGCGGGGAGGGGCTATGAGCAGTTCTTC
NA | 15 | NA | TRBJ2-5 | TRBV12-3/TRBV12-4 | CASTTSETPQETQYF | TGTGCCAGCACCACCAGCGAGACACCCCAAGAGACCCAGTACTTC
few | 15 | TRBD1 | TRBJ2-3 | TRBV5-5 | CASSWTGDGTDTQYF | TGTGCCAGCAGCTGGACAGGGGATGGCACAGATACGCAGTATTTT
NA | 13 | NA | TRBJ2-7 | TRBV6-2/TRBV6-3 | CASSWGVSYEQYF | TGTGCCAGCAGTTGGGGGGTAAGCTACGAGCAGTACTTC
NA | 12 | NA | TRBJ1-2 | TRBV5-1 | CASSVGGYGYTF | TGCGCCAGCAGCGTTGGTGGCTACGGCTACACCTTC
few | 14 | NA | TRBJ2-3 | TRBV24-1 | CATGASGSTDTQYF | TGTGCCACCGGTGCCTCTGGGAGCACAGATACGCAGTATTTT
NA | 12 | TRBD1 | TRBJ2-7 | TRBV7-9 | CASSFGQGEEYF | TGTGCCAGCAGCTTCGGACAGGGGGAGGAGTACTTC
NA | 13 | NA | TRBJ2-7 | TRBV18 | CASSPTSSYEQYF | TGTGCCAGCTCACCAACGAGCTCCTACGAGCAGTACTTC
few | 13 | NA | TRBJ1-1 | TRBV7-9 | CASSNREYTEAFF | TGTGCCAGCAGCAACAGGGAGTACACTGAAGCTTTCTTT
NA | 13 | NA | TRBJ2-7 | TRBV12-3/TRBV12-4 | CASTFALAHEQYF | TGTGCCAGCACCTTCGCTCTAGCGCACGAGCAGTACTTC
few | 14 | NA | TRBJ1-1 | TRBV7-9 | CASSAGTVNTEAFF | TGTGCCAGCAGCGCCGGGACGGTGAACACTGAAGCTTTCTTT
few | 15 | NA | TRBJ2-6 | TRBV15 | CATSGSDSGANVLTF | TGTGCCACCAGCGGGTCAGACTCTGGGGCCAACGTCCTGACTTTC
NA | 18 | TRBD2 | TRBJ2-1 | TRBV9 | CASSAQDSGLAGADEQFF | TGTGCCAGCAGCGCACAGGATTCGGGACTAGCGGGAGCGGATGAGCAGTTCTTC
few | 16 | TRBD2 | TRBJ2-1 | TRBV9 | CASSPRLAGEYNEQFF | TGTGCCAGCAGCCCTCGACTAGCGGGGGAATACAATGAGCAGTTCTTC
medium-sized | 12 | TRBD1 | TRBJ2-7 | TRBV20-1 | CSATGQGYEQYF | TGCAGTGCAACGGGACAGGGCTACGAGCAGTACTTC
few | 15 | NA | TRBJ2-1 | TRBV7-2 | CASSFGAGTYNEQFF | TGTGCCAGCAGCTTTGGGGCGGGAACCTACAATGAGCAGTTCTTC
few | 13 | NA | TRBJ2-7 | TRBV25-1 | CASTSEVSYEQYF | TGTGCCAGCACCAGTGAGGTCTCCTACGAGCAGTACTTC
NA | 15 | NA | TRBJ1-1 | TRBV6-2/TRBV6-3 | CASSYDAVMNTEAFF | TGTGCCAGCAGTTACGACGCAGTAATGAACACTGAAGCTTTCTTT
NA | 13 | NA | TRBJ1-1 | TRBV6-6 | CASRVGGGTEAFF | TGTGCCAGCAGGGTGGGCGGGGGCACTGAAGCTTTCTTT
few | 17 | TRBD2 | TRBJ2-1 | TRBV3-1 | CASSQDSGLSSYNEQFF | TGTGCCAGCAGCCAAGATTCGGGACTAAGCTCCTACAATGAGCAGTTCTTC
many | 16 | TRBD1 | TRBJ2-1 | TRBV12-3/TRBV12-4 | CASSLGGQGTYNEQFF | TGTGCCAGCAGTCTAGGCGGACAGGGGACATACAATGAGCAGTTCTTC
NA | 15 | NA | TRBJ2-7 | TRBV20-1 | CSARSDAFPSYEQYF | TGCAGTGCTAGATCGGACGCGTTCCCCTCCTACGAGCAGTACTTC
many | 12 | NA | TRBJ1-1 | TRBV5-6 | CASSAVNTEAFF | TGTGCCAGCAGCGCCGTTAACACTGAAGCTTTCTTT
NA | 17 | TRBD2 | TRBJ2-3 | TRBV7-9 | CASSTRRAGGPADTQYF | TGTGCCAGCAGCACAAGACGAGCGGGAGGGCCGGCAGATACGCAGTATTTT
NA | 12 | NA | TRBJ2-2 | TRBV5-1 | CASTGITGELFF | TGCGCCAGCACCGGCATCACCGGGGAGCTGTTTTTT
NA | 13 | NA | TRBJ2-7 | TRBV12-3/TRBV12-4 | CASSLLGTAEQYF | TGTGCCAGCAGTTTATTGGGGACTGCGGAGCAGTACTTC
NA | 11 | NA | TRBJ2-7 | TRBV6-2/TRBV6-3 | CASNDGVEQYF | TGTGCCAGCAACGACGGGGTCGAGCAGTACTTC
NA | 14 | NA | TRBJ1-2 | TRBV27 | CASSLLSSGNGYTF | TGTGCCAGCAGTTTACTATCCTCCGGGAATGGCTACACCTTC
NA | 14 | TRBD1 | TRBJ2-7 | TRBV4-1 | CASSQERQGYEQYF | TGCGCCAGCAGCCAAGAGAGACAGGGCTACGAGCAGTACTTC
few | 16 | NA | TRBJ1-5 | TRBV28 | CASSLFGSGVNQPQHF | TGTGCCAGCAGTTTATTCGGGTCGGGCGTCAATCAGCCCCAGCATTTT
few | 16 | NA | TRBJ2-7 | TRBV19 | CASSLTGTGPSYEQYF | TGTGCCAGTAGTCTTACAGGGACGGGCCCCTCCTACGAGCAGTACTTC
NA | 14 | TRBD1 | TRBJ1-2 | TRBV12-3/TRBV12-4 | CASSLPDRSHGYTF | TGTGCCAGCAGTTTACCGGACAGGAGTCATGGCTACACCTTC
many | 16 | TRBD1 | TRBJ1-5 | TRBV6-1 | CASSTKTGFGNQPQHF | TGTGCCAGCAGTACCAAGACAGGGTTCGGCAATCAGCCCCAGCATTTT
many | 14 | NA | TRBJ1-2 | TRBV29-1 | CSVERDGPNYGYTF | TGCAGCGTTGAACGTGACGGCCCTAACTATGGCTACACCTTC
few | 15 | TRBD2 | TRBJ2-1 | TRBV28 | CASSSIRGSPHEQFF | TGTGCCAGCAGTTCGATCCGCGGGAGTCCTCATGAGCAGTTCTTC
few | 19 | TRBD2 | TRBJ2-1 | TRBV7-8 | CASSLEASGRVYSYNEQFF | TGTGCCAGCAGCTTAGAAGCTAGCGGGAGGGTTTACTCCTACAATGAGCAGTTCTTC
NA | 15 | NA | TRBJ2-3 | TRBV7-9 | CASSSLSSLGSSQYF | TGTGCCAGCAGCTCGCTCTCCTCACTTGGATCGTCGCAGTATTTT
few | 12 | NA | TRBJ1-1 | TRBV29-1 | CSVVGSRTEAFF | TGCAGCGTTGTTGGGTCGAGGACTGAAGCTTTCTTT
NA | 13 | NA | TRBJ1-1 | TRBV12-3/TRBV12-4 | CASSFGRVAEAFF | TGTGCCAGCAGTTTTGGCAGGGTCGCTGAAGCTTTCTTT
NA | 13 | NA | TRBJ2-5 | TRBV7-9 | CASSTPGEETQYF | TGTGCCAGCAGCACCCCCGGGGAAGAGACCCAGTACTTC
few | 13 | NA | TRBJ2-1 | TRBV7-9 | CASSYGLPNEQFF | TGTGCCAGCAGCTACGGACTTCCCAATGAGCAGTTCTTC
many | 13 | NA | TRBJ1-5 | TRBV4-1 | CASSVRANQPQHF | TGCGCCAGCAGCGTAAGGGCGAATCAGCCCCAGCATTTT
NA | 16 | NA | TRBJ2-1 | TRBV3-1 | CASSLQREGGWNEQFF | TGTGCCAGCAGCCTGCAGCGGGAAGGGGGGTGGAATGAGCAGTTCTTC
NA | 16 | NA | TRBJ2-7 | TRBV6-2/TRBV6-3 | CASSYPDGNFYYEQYF | TGTGCCAGCAGTTACCCGGACGGGAATTTCTACTACGAGCAGTACTTC
few | 16 | TRBD2 | TRBJ2-5 | TRBV7-9 | CASSVSQTSSKETQYF | TGTGCCAGCAGCGTGAGCCAGACTAGCTCTAAAGAGACCCAGTACTTC
few | 16 | TRBD2 | TRBJ2-1 | TRBV12-3/TRBV12-4 | CASSFGGGLAGGEQFF | TGTGCCAGCAGTTTCGGTGGGGGACTAGCGGGAGGTGAGCAGTTCTTC
NA | 15 | TRBD1 | TRBJ2-7 | TRBV4-1 | CASSQRTGGFYEQYF | TGCGCCAGCAGCCAGAGGACAGGGGGATTCTACGAGCAGTACTTC
NA | 15 | NA | TRBJ1-4 | TRBV6-2/TRBV6-3 | CASSYMKVTNEKLFF | TGTGCCAGCAGTTACATGAAGGTGACTAATGAAAAACTGTTTTTT
NA | 13 | TRBD1 | TRBJ2-3 | TRBV18 | CASSDRDTDTQYF | TGTGCCAGCTCGGACAGGGACACAGATACGCAGTATTTT
NA | 14 | NA | TRBJ2-2 | TRBV13 | CASSFYSSAGELFF | TGTGCCAGCAGCTTTTATTCCTCCGCCGGGGAGCTGTTTTTT
NA | 15 | TRBD1 | TRBJ2-2 | TRBV5-1 | CASSLRDRRPGELFF | TGCGCCAGCAGCCTAAGGGACAGGCGTCCCGGGGAGCTGTTTTTT
few | 14 | TRBD1 | TRBJ2-7 | TRBV19 | CASSNRDRGYEQYF | TGTGCCAGTAGTAACCGGGACAGGGGGTACGAGCAGTACTTC